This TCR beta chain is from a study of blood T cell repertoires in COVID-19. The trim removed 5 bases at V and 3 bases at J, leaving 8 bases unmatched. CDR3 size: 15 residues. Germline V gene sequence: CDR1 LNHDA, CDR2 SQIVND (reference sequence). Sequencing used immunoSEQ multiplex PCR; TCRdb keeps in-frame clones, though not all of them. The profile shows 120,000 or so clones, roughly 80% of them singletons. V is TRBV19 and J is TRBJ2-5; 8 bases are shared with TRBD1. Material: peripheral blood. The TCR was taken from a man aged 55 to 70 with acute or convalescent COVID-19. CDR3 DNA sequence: TGTGCCAGTAGTCAGGGACAGGTGATGAAAGAGACCCAGTACTTC. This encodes CASSQGQVMKETQYF.